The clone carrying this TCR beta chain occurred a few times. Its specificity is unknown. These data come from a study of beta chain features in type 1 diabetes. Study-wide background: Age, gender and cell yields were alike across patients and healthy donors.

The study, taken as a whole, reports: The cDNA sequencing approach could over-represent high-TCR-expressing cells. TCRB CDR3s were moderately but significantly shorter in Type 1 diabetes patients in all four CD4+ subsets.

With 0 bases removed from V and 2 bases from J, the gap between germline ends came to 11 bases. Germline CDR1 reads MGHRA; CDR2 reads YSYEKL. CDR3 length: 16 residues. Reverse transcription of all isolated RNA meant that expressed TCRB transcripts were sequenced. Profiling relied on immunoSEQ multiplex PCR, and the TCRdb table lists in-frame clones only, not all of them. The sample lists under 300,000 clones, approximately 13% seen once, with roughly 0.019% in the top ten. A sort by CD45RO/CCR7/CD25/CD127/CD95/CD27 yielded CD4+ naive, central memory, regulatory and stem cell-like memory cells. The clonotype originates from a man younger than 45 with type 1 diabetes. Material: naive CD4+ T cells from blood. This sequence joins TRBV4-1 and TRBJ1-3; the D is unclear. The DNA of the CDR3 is TGCGCCAGCAGCCAAGATCGGCTCAGGACTGGAAACACCATATATTTT. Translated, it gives CASSQDRLRTGNTIYF.